The rows below give T cell receptor beta chains drawn from one sample of a study of vaccination effects on CD4 cells after COVID-19. These receptors have no identified antigens. Using immunoSEQ multiplex PCR, the repertoire was profiled, and TCRdb retains in-frame clones only, with some absent. The sample records approximately 25,000 clones, 83% being singletons. Sequencing used CD4+ T cells from PBMCs cultured with HCoV-NL63 spike peptides, obtained after COVID-19 vaccination. These receptor sequences come from a human donor who received a COVID-19 vaccine. Some clones in this sample may be carry-over from other donors' samples. Both conserved end residues are part of each CDR3. Each record gives: V gene, clone size, D gene, J gene, CDR3 DNA, CDR3 protein. D genes are given only for firm matches. Where a row states a size, it is once, few, many or the class of an expanded clone; other rows omit it.

V: TRBV18
size: once
D: NA
J: TRBJ2-3
DNA: TGTGCCAGCTCACCAGGGACGGACCCAGGCACAGATACGCAGTATTTT
CDR3: CASSPGTDPGTDTQYF

V: TRBV24-1
size: NA
D: TRBD1
J: TRBJ2-1
DNA: TGTGCCACCAGTGATGGGACAGACAATGAGCAGTTCTTC
CDR3: CATSDGTDNEQFF

V: TRBV5-1
size: NA
D: TRBD2
J: TRBJ2-5
DNA: TGCGCCAGCAGCCCGACGGGGGGACAAGAGACCCAGTACTTC
CDR3: CASSPTGGQETQYF

V: TRBV6-6
size: NA
D: TRBD1
J: TRBJ1-3
DNA: TGTGCCAGCAGTTCACAGGGGGGCCGGGGAAACACCATATATTTT
CDR3: CASSSQGGRGNTIYF

V: TRBV5-1
size: NA
D: NA
J: TRBJ2-2
DNA: TGCGCCAGCAGCTGGGGGGCATCCAACACCGGGGAGCTGTTTTTT
CDR3: CASSWGASNTGELFF

V: TRBV5-1
size: NA
D: TRBD1
J: TRBJ1-4
DNA: TGCGCCAGCAGCTTGAACCCCGTACAGGGGGCGGGGGAAAAACTGTTTTTT
CDR3: CASSLNPVQGAGEKLFF

V: TRBV7-3
size: NA
D: TRBD2
J: TRBJ2-1
DNA: TGTGCCAGCAGCCCCGGGGAGGGGCGCGGGGGGCTCAATGAGCAGTTCTTC
CDR3: CASSPGEGRGGLNEQFF

V: TRBV10-3
size: NA
D: NA
J: TRBJ2-2
DNA: TGTGCCATCAGTGAGTACCACACCGGGGAGCTGTTTTTT
CDR3: CAISEYHTGELFF

V: TRBV6-5
size: NA
D: TRBD2
J: TRBJ2-1
DNA: TGTGCCAGCAAAAGCGGGGGGGCCGTCAATGAGCAGTTCTTC
CDR3: CASKSGGAVNEQFF

V: TRBV9
size: NA
D: NA
J: TRBJ2-1
DNA: TGTGCCAGCAGCGTATTGGGCGGAGCGTCCTACAATGAGCAGTTCTTC
CDR3: CASSVLGGASYNEQFF

V: TRBV6-5
size: few
D: NA
J: TRBJ2-2
DNA: TGTGCCAGCAGTTACAACAAGAACACCGGGGAGCTGTTTTTT
CDR3: CASSYNKNTGELFF

V: TRBV2
size: NA
D: NA
J: TRBJ1-4
DNA: TGTGCCACAGGTGGACTGTCTAATGAAAAACTGTTTTTT
CDR3: CATGGLSNEKLFF

V: TRBV9
size: NA
D: TRBD2
J: TRBJ2-1
DNA: TGTGCCAGCAGCGTAATGCCTAGCGGGGGGGCCGAAAATGAGCAGTTCTTC
CDR3: CASSVMPSGGAENEQFF

V: TRBV18
size: NA
D: TRBD2
J: TRBJ2-3
DNA: TGTGCCAGCTCACCATTGGTGGCTAGCGGTAAGGATACGCAGTATTTT
CDR3: CASSPLVASGKDTQYF

V: TRBV4-3
size: NA
D: NA
J: TRBJ2-5
DNA: TGCGCCAGCAGCCAAGTTTATGCAGAGACCCAGTACTTC
CDR3: CASSQVYAETQYF

V: TRBV9
size: NA
D: NA
J: TRBJ1-1
DNA: TGTGCCAGCAGCGTAGCCCCAAGGGGAATGAACACTGAAGCTTTCTTT
CDR3: CASSVAPRGMNTEAFF

V: TRBV27
size: NA
D: NA
J: TRBJ1-1
DNA: TGTGCCAGCAGTTTACTGGGCAGAACAACTGAAGCTTTCTTT
CDR3: CASSLLGRTTEAFF